This T cell receptor beta chain was recovered during a study of T cell responses to AZD1222 COVID-19 vaccine. Study findings and constraints: Seropositive at baseline were only six or seven AZD1222 recipients.

The method was immunoSEQ multiplex PCR; TCRdb's version includes in-frame clones alone and lacks a portion of them. There are more than 95,000 clones in the sample; 84% occur only once, and roughly a quarter lies in the top ten. A note on this clone: Its antigen is as yet unknown.

The clonotype comes from an adult who received the AZD1222 COVID-19 vaccine. The sample here was peripheral blood, taken 28 days after the second AZD1222 dose.

The CDR3 protein is CASSITTGSSSGGYTF. CDR3 bases: TGTGCCAGCAGTATTACGACAGGGAGTTCGTCGGGTGGCTACACCTTC. The chain combines TRBV6-2 or TRBV6-3 with TRBJ1-2; the match to TRBD1 covers 7 bases. The V gene end was trimmed by 5 bases and the J gene end by 7 bases; junction bases not matched to a gene: 16. Germline values: CDR1 MNHEY, CDR2 SVGEGT. The CDR3 totals 16 residues.